This note documents a single TCR beta chain sequence. Its matching antigen is unknown. This sample was taken from a study of CXCR3-negative and CXCR3-positive naive CD8 T cells. In triplicate, each CD8+ T cell subset was sorted at 250,000 to 350,000 cells per replicate. Germline CDR1 and CDR2: SQVTM and ANQGSEA. The CDR3 runs 12 residues. Whole-study results and caveats: Greater hydrophobicity was found in TRB CDR3s of CXCR3-positive naive cells than of CXCR3-negative naive cells. In naive cells, CXCR3-negative and CXCR3-positive subsets had similar TRBV-TRBJ usage; memory cells differed.

Libraries were UMI-labeled 5' RACE TRB cDNA. TCRdb reprocessed the 5' RACE reads and stores each CDR3 protein as one record, lacking DNA. The sample features about 130,000 distinct CDR3 sequences, with 0.41% in its top ten. The chain combines TRBV29-1 with TRBJ1-1; TCRdb picks TRBD1, but there is no DNA to check that call. Specimen: naive CXCR3+ CD8+ T cells from blood. The subset denotes: CD45RO-CCR7+CD27+CD95- naive CD8+ T cells expressing CXCR3 (TNR3+). The origin of this receptor is a human donor in good health. Some clones in this sample may be carry-over from other donors' samples. CDR3 residues: CSITQGESEAFF.